This TCR beta chain was obtained from a study of breast tumors, draining lymph nodes, adjacent tissues. Study-wide results and limits: The lymph node origin of tumor T cells was framed as consistent with a hypothesis, not demonstrated. Compared with lymph nodes, tumors were less diverse; compared with nontumor tissue, more. Most tumor T cells seemingly derive from lymph node, then expand in tumor.

This clonotype showed up just once. The target antigen is unknown. The CDR3 is made up of 16 amino acids. V lost 1 base to trimming and J lost 4 bases; unmatched junction nucleotides: 6. CDR1 and CDR2 (germline): SNHLY, FYNNEI. In TCRdb, the multiplex PCR reads were re-called with MiXCR into one record per CDR3 protein. Of several thousand distinct CDR3 sequences in the sample, about 40% were seen once. The receptor's source is a female donor with breast cancer. Some clones in this sample may be carry-over from other donors' samples. Sequenced input: tumor-adjacent breast tissue. The chain combines TRBV2 with TRBJ2-1; 8 bases map to TRBD2. This CDR3 reads CASSEETAGVYNEQFF. The CDR3 bases are TGTGCCAGCAGTGAAGAGACAGCGGGGGTTTACAATGAGCAGTTCTTC.